The 5 T cell receptor beta chains listed next were all sequenced from one sample in a study of blood T cell repertoires in COVID-19. The method was immunoSEQ multiplex PCR; TCRdb's version includes in-frame clones alone and lacks a portion of them. In the table there are 170,000 or so clones, approximately 83% of which are singletons. Material for sequencing was peripheral blood. The receptors shown here come from an older woman with acute or convalescent COVID-19.

The V gene is TRBV5-1, the J gene TRBJ1-1; the D is unclear. The CDR3 covers 15 residues. Trimming cost V 1 base and J 0 bases, with 10 bases left between them. Germline CDR1 reads SGHRS; CDR2 reads YFSETQ. Here the CDR3 DNA reads TGCGCCAGCAGCTTGTCTGCAGGTCTGAACACTGAAGCTTTCTTT. It translates to CASSLSAGLNTEAFF.

This sequence joins TRBV6-5 and TRBJ1-1, with a possible D match to TRBD1 (5 bases). The CDR3 is 15 residues long. Germline CDR1 MNHEY, CDR2 SVGAGI. Trimming pared 4 bases from V and 3 bases from J, leaving 15 bases between. This CDR3 is CASSSRALGDTEAFF. The CDR3 nucleotides are TGTGCCAGCAGTTCCCGGGCCCTAGGGGACACTGAAGCTTTCTTT.

This clone was seen a handful of times. The chain couples TRBV28 to TRBJ2-7, with 9 bases identical to TRBD2. Unmatched junction bases numbered 10, after V lost 6 bases and J lost 4 bases. CDR3 length: 15 amino acids. Germline loops: CDR1 MDHEN, CDR2 SYDVKM. CDR3 residues: CASSPSGGRPYEQYF. The CDR3 nucleotides read TGTGCCAGCAGCCCCAGCGGGGGGAGACCTTACGAGCAGTACTTC. Using reference TRBV28 and TRBJ2-7 for the parts outside the CDR3, the full variable domain is DVKVTQSSRYLVKRTGEKVFLECVQDMDHENMFWYRQDPGLGLRLIYFSYDVKMKEKGDIPEGYSVSREKKERFSLILESASTNQTSMYLCASSPSGGRPYEQYFGPGTRLTVT.

The chain has TRBV5-1 and TRBJ2-3; TRBD2 agrees at 8 bases. Germline V gene sequence: CDR1 SGHRS, CDR2 YFSETQ. The V segment lost 0 bases and the J segment 0 bases; nucleotides outside the gene matches: 3. CDR3 size: 16 residues. CDR3 coding DNA: TGCGCCAGCAGCTTGGGCGGGGGGTTTAGCACAGATACGCAGTATTTT. Protein product: CASSLGGGFSTDTQYF.

The gene calls are TRBV6-5 and TRBJ2-7; TRBD1 is a possible D gene (6 bases). The ends were cut back, 4 bases at V and 0 bases at J, with 10 bases in the middle. CDR1 and CDR2 (germline): MNHEY, SVGAGI. CDR3 length equals 14 residues. The CDR3, as DNA: TGTGCCAGCAGTTGGACAGCGAGCTCCTACGAGCAGTACTTC. It is translated as CASSWTASSYEQYF.